This TCR beta chain was profiled in a study of regulatory T cells in long-lasting Graves disease. Study background: Graves' patients, newly diagnosed, had taken antithyroid drugs under 3 months. Broader study findings: Favored gene segments in persistent disease were TRBV28, TRBJ1-2 and TRBJ2-5.

Described time point: newly diagnosed GD, antithyroid drugs for less than 3 months. There was RNA extracted from PBMCs, and the TCR library was made from it. For this clonotype: Its antigen is currently unknown.

Sequencing libraries for TCR beta were prepared with iRepertoire HTBI primers and Arm-PCR of CDR3 regions. Each CDR3 protein gets one entry after TCRdb re-called the multiplex PCR reads with MiXCR. The table has 600,000 to 650,000 distinct CDR3 sequences, less than 20% seen once. This CDR3 is 13 amino acids long. The germline V and J ends were trimmed by 3 bases and 6 bases, with 12 bases remaining between them. The V gene's germline CDR1 is SGHRS and CDR2 YFSETQ. The data also belong to a second study, concerning T cells in Graves' hyperthyroidism and ophthalmopathy.

The rearrangement joins TRBV5-1 to TRBJ2-5; no firm D call. The sequences come from peripheral blood mononuclear cells (PBMCs), collected at new diagnosis, from a patient treated with antithyroid drugs. The TCR comes from a woman between 25 and 40 years old with Graves disease. CDR3 in DNA: TGCGCCAGCAGCTGGGGTGTCCTTCAGACCCAGTACTTC. Protein product: CASSWGVLQTQYF.